The rows below give T cell receptor beta chains drawn from one sample of a study of T cell repertoires in aging, cancer and after chemotherapy. Each CDR3 protein is one row after TCRdb ran MiXCR on the multiplex PCR reads. This table has 2,200 or so distinct CDR3 sequences, about 24% appearing once. The sample consisted of blood. The receptors shown here come from a human donor with a solid tumor. CDR3s include the opening cysteine and the closing phenylalanine or tryptophan. A D gene is named only where the DNA matches it firmly. Where a row states a size, it is once, few, many or the class of an expanded clone; other rows omit it.

CDR3	DNA	V	D	size	J
CASSLGGIPNTEAFF	TGTGCCAGCAGTTTAGGAGGAATTCCGAACACTGAAGCTTTCTTT	TRBV27	-	few	TRBJ1-1
CATSENLRLDTQYF	TGTGCCACCAGTGAGAACCTCCGTTTGGATACGCAGTATTTT	TRBV24-1	-	-	TRBJ2-3
CASSDTSYEQYF	TGCGCCAGCAGTGACACTTCCTACGAGCAGTACTTC	TRBV10-1	-	-	TRBJ2-7
CASSYLNRTSTDTQYF	TGTGCCAGCAGTTATTTGAACCGGACTAGCACAGATACGCAGTATTTT	TRBV6-7	-	few	TRBJ2-3
CASSLDSLNTEAFF	TGCGCCAGCAGCTTGGACAGCTTGAACACTGAAGCTTTCTTT	TRBV5-1	-	-	TRBJ1-1
CASSRTGLETEAFF	TGTGCCAGCAGCAGGACAGGGTTGGAAACTGAAGCTTTCTTT	TRBV12-3/TRBV12-4	TRBD1	medium-sized	TRBJ1-1
CASSSGQGVTDTQYF	TGTGCCAGCAGCTCGGGACAGGGGGTAACAGATACGCAGTATTTT	TRBV12-3/TRBV12-4	TRBD1	medium-sized	TRBJ2-3
CASSPTGTYEKLFF	TGTGCCAGCAGCCCAACCGGGACTTATGAAAAACTGTTTTTT	TRBV7-9	-	few	TRBJ1-4
CATSSLAGTGNTEQFF	TGTGCCACCAGCAGCCTTGCCGGGACAGGGAATACTGAGCAGTTCTTC	TRBV15	TRBD1	-	TRBJ2-1
CASSLARQVDGYTF	TGTGCCAGCAGCTTAGCCCGGCAGGTGGATGGCTACACCTTC	TRBV11-2	-	-	TRBJ1-2
CASSLKGNTGELFF	TGTGCCAGCAGCTTAAAAGGCAACACCGGGGAGCTGTTTTTT	TRBV13	-	medium-sized	TRBJ2-2
CASSLGPGLQPQHF	TGTGCCAGCAGTTTAGGTCCAGGACTCCAGCCCCAGCATTTT	TRBV12-3/TRBV12-4	-	medium-sized	TRBJ1-5
CAWRAWENTEAFF	TGTGCCTGGAGAGCTTGGGAGAACACTGAAGCTTTCTTT	TRBV30	-	medium-sized	TRBJ1-1
CASSSIRGTYNSPLHF	TGTGCCAGCAGTTCGATCAGGGGTACCTATAATTCACCCCTCCACTTT	TRBV28	-	few	TRBJ1-6
CSARDPPDTQYF	TGCAGTGCTAGAGATCCCCCAGATACGCAGTATTTT	TRBV20-1	-	-	TRBJ2-3
CASSWRGDLETQYF	TGTGCCAGCAGCTGGCGGGGGGACCTTGAGACCCAGTACTTC	TRBV7-9	TRBD2	medium-sized	TRBJ2-5
CASSTGQGGGYGYTF	TGTGCCAGCAGCACCGGACAGGGAGGAGGCTATGGCTACACCTTC	TRBV5-7	TRBD1	-	TRBJ1-2
CASSPRNTGELFF	TGTGCCAGCTCACCCAGGAACACCGGGGAGCTGTTTTTT	TRBV18	-	medium-sized	TRBJ2-2
CASSFAGGKGYTF	TGTGCCAGCAGTTTTGCGGGGGGCAAGGGCTACACCTTC	TRBV12-3/TRBV12-4	-	medium-sized	TRBJ1-2
CASSIGAGVFYEQYF	TGTGCCAGTAGTATAGGGGCGGGGGTGTTTTACGAGCAGTACTTC	TRBV19	TRBD2	medium-sized	TRBJ2-7
CASGHSCYEQYF	TGTGCCTCTGGTCATAGCTGCTACGAGCAGTACTTC	TRBV12-1	-	-	TRBJ2-7